The TCR beta chain described here comes from a study of T-cell reconstitution after alpha-beta-depleted transplantation in children. Study-wide results and caveats: Reportedly, roughly two months post-transplant, alpha-beta T cells arose from several hundred expanded graft clones. High day-60 TCRbeta diversity in some patients came from surviving recipient T cells and thymic progenitors. Diversity and T-cell counts at one year after transplant derived mostly from new T cells.

CDR3 length equals 13 residues. Germline CDR1 reads SGHRS; CDR2 reads YFSETQ. The germline V and J ends were trimmed by 0 bases and 7 bases, with 7 bases remaining between them. This clonotype has only a few counts. Its antigen is unidentified. Preparing the TCRbeta library involved the use of unique molecular identifiers. TCRdb processed the PCR reads anew with MiXCR; each CDR3 protein has one entry. The sample consists of about 500,000 distinct CDR3 sequences, 11% of them appearing once. This clonotype was sampled from a female patient aged 2-15 years who had a stem cell transplant for aplastic anemia, so the T cells may come from the graft donor. The chain combines TRBV5-1 with TRBJ2-2; D gene uncertain. Specimen: PBMCs, mostly from graft donor cells, collected 180 days after TCRalphabeta/CD19-depleted stem cell transplant. CDR3 region: CASSLVADGELFF. The CDR3 DNA is TGCGCCAGCAGCTTGGTGGCAGACGGGGAGCTGTTTTTT.